The clone carrying this TCR beta chain showed up just once. Its cognate antigen is unknown. The entry originates in a study of shared clonotypes between healthy human individuals. The donors, all of them Caucasian adults, lived in Nashville, Tennessee. Researchers drew on about 100 million PBMCs for genomic DNA from unsorted samples. Trimming took 4 bases from V and 2 from J; bases not matched to a gene: 2. The CDR3 has 14 amino acids. Germline V gene sequence: CDR1 MDHEN, CDR2 SYDVKM. Original handling: Junction-only sequences produced by ImmunoSEQ had no quality scores, so filtering differed. TCRdb's table, derived via immunoSEQ multiplex PCR, lists solely in-frame clones and lacks some. The V and J calls and the clone size are those of that table, but D and trimming were determined from the DNA. The sample shows about 490,000 clones, 76% of them seen only once. The study, taken as a whole, reports: The researchers took only blood, and tissue repertoires probably look different.

Source material: PBMCs. The sequence was obtained from a woman aged 35 to 49 in good health. Some clones in this sample may be carry-over from other donors' samples. This chain connects TRBV28 to TRBJ2-5; 9 nucleotides match TRBD1. Here the CDR3 DNA reads TGTGCCAGCAGTTCGACAGGGGGACAAGAGACCCAGTACTTC. It codes for CASSSTGGQETQYF. Together with reference TRBV28 and TRBJ2-5, the CDR3 gives the full variable domain: DVKVTQSSRYLVKRTGEKVFLECVQDMDHENMFWYRQDPGLGLRLIYFSYDVKMKEKGDIPEGYSVSREKKERFSLILESASTNQTSMYLCASSSTGGQETQYFGPGTRLLVL.